This T cell receptor (beta chain) was found in a study of T cell repertoires in cytomegalovirus infection. Study at large: It was recently identified HLA-C-restricted and well-studied HLA-B-restricted CMV epitopes that the study used.

TCRdb reanalysed the reads using MiXCR and keeps one entry per CDR3 protein. The data contain about 830,000 distinct CDR3 sequences, around a third of them singletons. This clonotype was observed many times. What it recognizes is unknown. This receptor was taken from a human donor in good health (CMV status not recorded). Some clones in this sample may be carry-over from other donors' samples. Sample: cultured CD8+ T cells from PBMCs, taken from culture after CMV antigen stimulation.

CDR3 DNA: TGCGCCAGCAGCCAAGATCGGACCGCGGGAAACACCATATATTTT. Amino acid sequence: CASSQDRTAGNTIYF. The chain employs TRBV4-3 and TRBJ1-3; D gene ambiguous. The V gene lost 0 bases and the J gene lost 4 bases, with 10 bases spanning the gap. Germline loops: CDR1 LGHNA, CDR2 YSLEER. The CDR3 has 15 amino acids.